The 21 T cell receptor beta chains below all came from one sample that was sequenced in a study of cytomegalovirus exposure and HLA in healthy donors. 13 Jbeta primers and 60 Vbeta primers were used for the PCR. This table comes from immunoSEQ multiplex PCR, and its TCRdb copy is limited to in-frame clones, with some not included. The sample consists of 120,000 or so clones, roughly 78% of them appearing once. Sequenced: PBMCs. Receptors were obtained from a man aged 30 to 39 in good health and CMV-seronegative.

The chain couples TRBV19 to TRBJ2-3, with a tentative D call TRBD1 (6 bases). CDR3 length: 14 amino acids. The V and J ends lost 6 bases and 1 base respectively, with 11 bases between them. Germline assignment: CDR1 LNHDA and CDR2 SQIVND (reference sequence). The CDR3 bases are TGTGCCAGTAGAGTGGGGGCAGGCACAGATACGCAGTATTTT. Protein: CASRVGAGTDTQYF.

This clone was counted a few times. The V and J genes are TRBV6-4 and TRBJ1-1, with D possibly being TRBD1 (6 bases). Germline V gives CDR1 MRHNA, CDR2 SNTAGT. V was cut by 2 bases and J by 0 bases, with 7 bases left in between. CDR3 length: 14 residues. The CDR3 sequence is CASSDAGVNTEAFF. The CDR3 coding sequence is TGTGCCAGCAGTGACGCAGGGGTGAACACTGAAGCTTTCTTT.

This clone was detected once. V gene TRBV18 combines with J gene TRBJ2-3; 10 positions match TRBD2. The length of the CDR3 is 17 residues. Germline lookup yields CDR1 KGHSH and CDR2 LQKENI. V trimming: 0 bases; J trimming: 0 bases; junction bases outside the gene matches: 3. CDR3 DNA: TGTGCCAGCTCACCACCGGGACTAGCGCGAAGCACAGATACGCAGTATTTT. Amino acids: CASSPPGLARSTDTQYF.

The CDR3, as DNA: TGTGCCAGCAGTTTATCTACAGGGGACCCCTACAATGAGCAGTTCTTC. Translation: CASSLSTGDPYNEQFF. This chain uses TRBV27 with TRBJ2-1, with 7 bases that match TRBD1. The J segment lost 2 bases and the V segment lost 0 bases, leaving 4 bases of the junction unmatched. The length of the CDR3 is 16 residues. Germline CDR1 reads MNHEY; CDR2 reads SMNVEV (reference sequence).

V is TRBV5-1 and J is TRBJ2-1; 12 nucleotides match TRBD2. The J segment lost 7 bases and the V segment lost 4 bases, leaving 15 bases of the junction unmatched. The CDR3 is 18 residues long. From germline, CDR1 is SGHRS and CDR2 YFSETQ. CDR3 in amino acids: CASSGSLAGGYLSNEQFF. The DNA of the CDR3 is TGCGCCAGCAGCGGGTCCCTAGCGGGAGGGTATCTATCGAATGAGCAGTTCTTC. The whole variable domain, remainder taken from reference TRBV5-1 and TRBJ2-1, is KAGVTQTPRYLIKTRGQQVTLSCSPISGHRSVSWYQQTPGQGLQFLFEYFSETQRNKGNFPGRFSGRQFSNSRSEMNVSTLELGDSALYLCASSGSLAGGYLSNEQFFGPGTRLTVL.

The CDR3 protein is CASSSRRANNEQFF. CDR3 bases: TGTGCCAGCAGTTCACGCAGGGCCAACAATGAGCAGTTCTTC. The chain couples TRBV28 to TRBJ2-1; tentative D call: TRBD1 (5 bases). The CDR3 sequence is 14 residues long. The germline CDR1 and CDR2 sequences are MDHEN and SYDVKM. V gave up 4 bases and J gave up 5 bases, with 12 bases separating them. Drawing the rest from reference TRBV28 and TRBJ2-1, the complete variable domain is DVKVTQSSRYLVKRTGEKVFLECVQDMDHENMFWYRQDPGLGLRLIYFSYDVKMKEKGDIPEGYSVSREKKERFSLILESASTNQTSMYLCASSSRRANNEQFFGPGTRLTVL.

V and J are TRBV7-9 and TRBJ1-1; weak D call: TRBD1 (5 bases). CDR1 SEHNR and CDR2 FQNEAQ come from the germline V gene (reference sequence). This CDR3 has 13 residues. The ends were cut back, 1 base at V and 6 bases at J, with 9 bases in the middle. The CDR3 DNA is TGTGCCAGCAGCTTAGGGAGGGGATCTGAAGCTTTCTTT. Protein: CASSLGRGSEAFF.

The V gene is TRBV27, the J gene TRBJ1-2, with 12 bases lining up with TRBD1. Trimming removed 7 bases from V and 7 bases from J; junction bases left unmatched: 10. The CDR3 sequence is 15 residues long. CDR1 and CDR2 from the germline V gene are MNHEY and SMNVEV (reference sequence). The CDR3 loop is CASTPGTGGAAGYTF. CDR3 bases: TGTGCCAGCACTCCCGGGACAGGGGGCGCAGCTGGCTACACCTTC.

CDR3: CASSYRSGSYNEQFF. The CDR3, as DNA: TGTGCCAGCAGTTATCGAAGCGGCTCCTACAATGAGCAGTTCTTC. V is TRBV6-5 and J is TRBJ2-1; a possible D gene is TRBD2 (5 bases). V lost 3 bases, J lost 0 bases, and 9 bases lay in between. Germline lookup yields CDR1 MNHEY and CDR2 SVGAGI. This CDR3 region has 15 residues.

The chain carries TRBV30 and TRBJ1-1; TRBD1 might be the D (6 bases). This CDR3 is 13 amino acids long. V lost 7 bases, J lost 4 bases, and 16 bases lay in between. CDR1 and CDR2 (germline): GTSNPN, SVGIG (reference sequence). CDR3 sequence: CASSGGASTEAFF. The CDR3 nucleotides read TGTGCCTCATCGGGGGGCGCCTCCACTGAAGCTTTCTTT. The complete variable domain, with remaining parts taken from reference TRBV30 and TRBJ1-1, reads SQTIHQWPATLVQPVGSPLSLECTVEGTSNPNLYWYRQAAGRGLQLLFYSVGIGQISSEVPQNLSASRPQDRQFILSSKKLLLSDSGFYLCASSGGASTEAFFGQGTRLTVV.

V is TRBV4-3 and J is TRBJ1-5, with no clear D. The CDR3 spans 13 residues. CDR1 LGHNA and CDR2 YSLEER come from the germline V gene. V was clipped by 1 base and J by 6 bases, with 7 bases between them. The CDR3: CASSQVLLQPQHF. The CDR3, as DNA: TGCGCCAGCAGCCAAGTTTTACTTCAGCCCCAGCATTTT.

This sequence joins TRBV19 and TRBJ2-3, with D perhaps matching TRBD2 (5 bases). The CDR3 has 14 amino acids. Per germline, CDR1 LNHDA and CDR2 SQIVND (reference sequence). Trimming stripped 9 bases from V and 4 bases from J, with 17 bases between. The CDR3 coding sequence is TGTGCCAGCTCGAGGGAAAAAGGGTCAGATACGCAGTATTTT. Its protein is CASSREKGSDTQYF.

V usage is TRBV5-1 and J usage is TRBJ2-2; 10 bases line up with TRBD1. Germline V CDR1 and CDR2: SGHRS, YFSETQ. The CDR3 covers 15 residues. V dropped 4 bases and J dropped 6; count of bases not matched to a gene: 6. CDR3: CASSRDRGRAGELFF. CDR3 DNA: TGCGCCAGCAGCAGGGACAGGGGACGGGCCGGGGAGCTGTTTTTT.

Worth noting for this clone: Distinct nucleotide sequences in the sample also encode this CDR3. The V and J genes are TRBV9 and TRBJ2-1; tentative D call: TRBD2 (6 bases). The CDR3 consists of 14 residues. The V end lost 0 bases, the J end lost 6 bases, and 10 bases lay between the germline ends. Per germline, CDR1 SGDLS and CDR2 YYNGEE. As DNA, the CDR3 is TGTGCCAGCAGCGTAGGTGGCGGGACCAATGAGCAGTTCTTC. Translation gives CASSVGGGTNEQFF.

This clone was counted between two and nine times. V usage is TRBV6-5 and J usage is TRBJ2-7, with unresolved D. CDR3 size: 11 residues. V was cut by 5 bases and J by 4 bases, with 6 bases left in between. In germline, CDR1 is MNHEY, CDR2 SVGAGI. CDR3 amino acids: CASSDKYEQYF. Here the CDR3 DNA reads TGTGCCAGCAGTGACAAGTACGAGCAGTACTTC.

With respect to this clone: The junction departs from germline at one end; a sequencing error may be responsible. The CDR3 DNA follows: TGTGCCAGCTCACCTCGCCAGGGGCCTACCTACGAGCAGCACTTC. Encoded protein: CASSPRQGPTYEQHF. This chain uses TRBV18 with TRBJ2-7; weak D call: TRBD1 (6 bases). Germline values: CDR1 KGHSH, CDR2 LQKENI. CDR3 size: 15 residues. Using reference TRBV18 and TRBJ2-7 for the parts outside the CDR3, the full variable domain is NAGVMQNPRHLVRRRGQEARLRCSPMKGHSHVYWYRQLPEEGLKFMVYLQKENIIDESGMPKERFSAEFPKEGPSILRIQQVVRGDSAAYFCASSPRQGPTYEQHFGPGTRLTVT.

This clone was recorded a few times. The J gene is TRBJ1-1, the V gene TRBV27, with D unclear. The CDR3 runs 14 residues. The V end was cut by 5 bases, the J end by 5 bases, with 15 bases between. Per the germline V gene, CDR1 is MNHEY and CDR2 is SMNVEV (reference sequence). The CDR3 DNA reads TGTGCCAGCAGTCCGCGGGCGATGGGGACTGAAGCTTTCTTT. Protein: CASSPRAMGTEAFF.

The chain couples TRBV6-5 to TRBJ2-3; the match to TRBD1 covers 9 bases. Germline CDR1 MNHEY, CDR2 SVGAGI. V trimming: 6 bases; J trimming: 3 bases; junction bases outside the gene matches: 7. The CDR3 runs to 15 residues. CDR3 bases: TGTGCCAGCAGCGATCCGGGACAGGGAACAGATACGCAGTATTTT. This sequence encodes CASSDPGQGTDTQYF.

This clone was counted only a few times. The chain recombines TRBV5-1 with TRBJ1-5; possible D gene TRBD1, 5 bases. From germline, CDR1 is SGHRS and CDR2 YFSETQ. The CDR3 loop spans 13 amino acids. V dropped 4 bases and J dropped 3 bases, with 8 bases sitting between them. In DNA, the CDR3 is TGCGCCAGCAGCACAGGCCCCAATCAGCCCCAGCATTTT. Amino acids: CASSTGPNQPQHF.

This clone was detected a few times. The CDR3 nucleotides read TGTGCCAGCAGCTACGACAGGAACACTGAAGCTTTCTTT. Translation: CASSYDRNTEAFF. This chain uses TRBV5-4 with TRBJ1-1; possible D gene TRBD1, 5 bases. V lost 3 bases to trimming and J lost 1 base, with 7 bases between them. Per germline, CDR1 SGHNT and CDR2 YYREEE (reference sequence). This CDR3 has 13 amino acids. The whole variable domain, remainder taken from reference TRBV5-4 and TRBJ1-1, is ETGVTQSPTHLIKTRGQQVTLRCSSQSGHNTVSWYQQALGQGPQFIFQYYREEENGRGNFPPRFSGLQFPNYSSELNVNALELDDSALYLCASSYDRNTEAFFGQGTRLTVV.

This chain connects TRBV4-3 to TRBJ2-1, with 9 bases lining up with TRBD1. This CDR3 comprises 15 residues. The ends lost 5 bases at V and 2 bases at J; junction bases unmatched: 4. In germline, CDR1 is LGHNA, CDR2 YSLEER. The CDR3 DNA follows: TGCGCCAGCAGCATCCGGGACAGGGCCTACAATGAGCAGTTCTTC. The encoded protein is CASSIRDRAYNEQFF.